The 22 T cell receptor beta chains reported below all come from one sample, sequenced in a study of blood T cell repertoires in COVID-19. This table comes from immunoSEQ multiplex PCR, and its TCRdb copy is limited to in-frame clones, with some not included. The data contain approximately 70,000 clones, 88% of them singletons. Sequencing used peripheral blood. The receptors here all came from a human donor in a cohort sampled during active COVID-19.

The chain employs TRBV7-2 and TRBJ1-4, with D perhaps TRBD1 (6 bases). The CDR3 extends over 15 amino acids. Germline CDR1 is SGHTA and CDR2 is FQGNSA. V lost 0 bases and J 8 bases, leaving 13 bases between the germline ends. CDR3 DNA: TGTGCCAGCAGCTTAGCGGGGGGGCTTGGAGAAAAACTGTTTTTT. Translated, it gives CASSLAGGLGEKLFF.

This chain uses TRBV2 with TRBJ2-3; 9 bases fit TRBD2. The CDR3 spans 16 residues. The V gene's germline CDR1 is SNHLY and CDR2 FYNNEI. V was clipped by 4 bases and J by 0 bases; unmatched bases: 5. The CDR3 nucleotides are TGTGCCAGCAGTGGCCCGCTAGCGGGAAGCACAGATACGCAGTATTTT. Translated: CASSGPLAGSTDTQYF.

The CDR3 sequence is CASSASWGKETQYF. The CDR3 coding sequence is TGTGCCAGCAGCGCTTCGTGGGGCAAAGAGACCCAGTACTTC. The chain links TRBV7-2 to TRBJ2-5; D perhaps matches TRBD1 (5 bases). The CDR3 consists of 14 residues. Germline assignment: CDR1 SGHTA and CDR2 FQGNSA. Trimming shortened V by 5 bases and J by 3 bases, and 13 bases separated the two germline ends.

The DNA for the CDR3 is TGCAGCGTTGAAGATCTTGGGGAGGGCACTGAAGCTTTCTTT. Its translation is CSVEDLGEGTEAFF. The V gene is TRBV29-1, the J gene TRBJ1-1, with D hard to call. V lost 0 bases, J lost 4 bases, and 12 bases lay in between. Germline lookup yields CDR1 SQVTM and CDR2 ANQGSEA. CDR3 length: 14 amino acids. Based on the CDR3 plus reference TRBV29-1 and TRBJ1-1, the full variable domain is SAVISQKPSRDICQRGTSLTIQCQVDSQVTMMFWYRQQPGQSLTLIATANQGSEATYESGFVIDKFPISRPNLTFSTLTVSNMSPEDSSIYLCSVEDLGEGTEAFFGQGTRLTVV.

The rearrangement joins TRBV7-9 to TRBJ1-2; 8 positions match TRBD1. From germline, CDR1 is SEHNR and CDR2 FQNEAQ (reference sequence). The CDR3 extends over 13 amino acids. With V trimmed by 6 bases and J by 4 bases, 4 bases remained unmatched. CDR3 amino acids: CASSDDRGYGYTF. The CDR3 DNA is TGTGCCAGCAGTGACGACAGGGGCTATGGCTACACCTTC.

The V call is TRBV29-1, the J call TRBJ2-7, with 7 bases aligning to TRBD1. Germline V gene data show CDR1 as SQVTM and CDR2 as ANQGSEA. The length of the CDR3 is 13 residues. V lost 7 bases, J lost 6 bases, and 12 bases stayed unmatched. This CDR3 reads CSGNLGGAGEQYF. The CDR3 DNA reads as TGCAGCGGAAACTTAGGGGGCGCGGGCGAGCAGTACTTC.

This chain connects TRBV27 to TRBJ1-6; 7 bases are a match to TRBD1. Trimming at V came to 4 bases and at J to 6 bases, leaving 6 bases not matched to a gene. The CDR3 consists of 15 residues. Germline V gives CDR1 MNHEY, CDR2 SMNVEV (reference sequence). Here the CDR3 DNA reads TGTGCCAGCAGTTCCGGACAGGTCCCTAATTCACCCCTCCACTTT. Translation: CASSSGQVPNSPLHF.

DNA of the CDR3: TGTGCCAGCAGGCGGACAGCCTACGAGCAGTACTTC. Its translation: CASRRTAYEQYF. V usage is TRBV28 and J usage is TRBJ2-7; D might be TRBD1 (6 bases). The germline V and J ends were trimmed by 6 bases and 2 bases, with 8 bases remaining between them. This CDR3 has 12 amino acids. Germline V gives CDR1 MDHEN, CDR2 SYDVKM.

In DNA, the CDR3 is TGTGCCAGCATCCCAGGGACAGGGGGTCACCACGAGCAGTACTTC. As protein: CASIPGTGGHHEQYF. The chain has TRBV28 and TRBJ2-7; 11 nucleotides match TRBD1. CDR3 length: 15 residues. The germline V gene encodes CDR1 MDHEN and CDR2 SYDVKM. The V segment lost 7 bases and the J segment 5 bases; nucleotides outside the gene matches: 10.

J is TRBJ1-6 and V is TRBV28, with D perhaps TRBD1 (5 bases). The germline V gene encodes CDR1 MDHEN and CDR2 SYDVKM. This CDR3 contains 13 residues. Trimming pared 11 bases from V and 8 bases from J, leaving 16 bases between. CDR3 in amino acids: CAVPGLGDSPLHF. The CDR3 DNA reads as TGTGCCGTCCCGGGACTGGGGGATTCACCCCTCCACTTT. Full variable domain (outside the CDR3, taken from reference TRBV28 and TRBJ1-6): DVKVTQSSRYLVKRTGEKVFLECVQDMDHENMFWYRQDPGLGLRLIYFSYDVKMKEKGDIPEGYSVSREKKERFSLILESASTNQTSMYLCAVPGLGDSPLHFGNGTRLTVT.

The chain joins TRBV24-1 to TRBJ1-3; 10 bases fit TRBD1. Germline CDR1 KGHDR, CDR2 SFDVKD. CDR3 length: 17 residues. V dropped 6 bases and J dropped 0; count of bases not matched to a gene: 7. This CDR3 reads CATSRQGAGISGNTIYF. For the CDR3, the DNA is TGTGCCACCAGTCGACAGGGGGCGGGCATCTCTGGAAACACCATATATTTT.

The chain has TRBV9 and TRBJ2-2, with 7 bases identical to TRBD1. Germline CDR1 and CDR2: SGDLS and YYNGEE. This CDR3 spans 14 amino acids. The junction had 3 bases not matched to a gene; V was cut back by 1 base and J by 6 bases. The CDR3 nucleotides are TGTGCCAGCAGCGTAAGACAGGGCTCCGGGGAGCTGTTTTTT. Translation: CASSVRQGSGELFF. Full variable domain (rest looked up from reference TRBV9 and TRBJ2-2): DSGVTQTPKHLITATGQRVTLRCSPRSGDLSVYWYQQSLDQGLQFLIQYYNGEERAKGNILERFSAQQFPDLHSELNLSSLELGDSALYFCASSVRQGSGELFFGEGSRLTVL.

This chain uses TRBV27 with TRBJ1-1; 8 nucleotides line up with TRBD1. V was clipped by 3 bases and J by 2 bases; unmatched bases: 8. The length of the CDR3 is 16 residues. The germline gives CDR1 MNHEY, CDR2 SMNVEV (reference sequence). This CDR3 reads CASSLVDRGLNTEAFF. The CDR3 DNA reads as TGTGCCAGCAGTTTGGTCGACAGGGGCCTTAACACTGAAGCTTTCTTT.

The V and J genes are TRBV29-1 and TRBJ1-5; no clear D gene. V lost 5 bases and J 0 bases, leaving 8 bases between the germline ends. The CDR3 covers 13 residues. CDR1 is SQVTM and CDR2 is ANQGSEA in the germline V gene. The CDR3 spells CSVSQDSNQPQHF. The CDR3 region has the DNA TGCAGCGTTTCCCAGGATAGCAATCAGCCCCAGCATTTT.

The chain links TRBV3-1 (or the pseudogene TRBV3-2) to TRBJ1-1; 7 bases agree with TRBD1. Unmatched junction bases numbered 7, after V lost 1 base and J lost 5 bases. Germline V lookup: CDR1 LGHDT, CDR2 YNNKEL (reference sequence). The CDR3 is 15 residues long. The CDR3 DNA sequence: TGTGCCAGCAGCCAAGCCCAGACAGGGAGTACTGAAGCTTTCTTT. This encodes CASSQAQTGSTEAFF.

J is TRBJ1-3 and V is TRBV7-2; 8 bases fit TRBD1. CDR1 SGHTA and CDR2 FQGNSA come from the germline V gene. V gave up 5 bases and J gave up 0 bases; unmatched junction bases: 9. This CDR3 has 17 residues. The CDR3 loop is CASSNRQGSLSGNTIYF. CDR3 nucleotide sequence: TGTGCCAGCAGCAACAGACAGGGGTCCCTCTCTGGAAACACCATATATTTT.

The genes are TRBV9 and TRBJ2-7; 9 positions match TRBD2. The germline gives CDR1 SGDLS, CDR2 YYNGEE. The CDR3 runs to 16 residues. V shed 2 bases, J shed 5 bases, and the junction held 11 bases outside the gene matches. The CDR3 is CASSVGGTSYGDEQYF. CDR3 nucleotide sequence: TGTGCCAGCAGCGTTGGAGGGACTAGCTATGGTGACGAGCAGTACTTC. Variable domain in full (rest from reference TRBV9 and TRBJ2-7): DSGVTQTPKHLITATGQRVTLRCSPRSGDLSVYWYQQSLDQGLQFLIQYYNGEERAKGNILERFSAQQFPDLHSELNLSSLELGDSALYFCASSVGGTSYGDEQYFGPGTRLTVT.

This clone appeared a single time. The CDR3 coding sequence is TGTGCCAGCAGCTTCGTCCGGGGGGCTGGCTCGGAGACCCAGTACTTC. It translates to CASSFVRGAGSETQYF. This sequence joins TRBV5-4 and TRBJ2-5, with D perhaps TRBD2 (7 bases). The CDR3 has 16 residues. V was cut by 2 bases and J by 5 bases, with 19 bases left in between. CDR1 is SGHNT, CDR2 YYREEE, per germline (reference sequence).

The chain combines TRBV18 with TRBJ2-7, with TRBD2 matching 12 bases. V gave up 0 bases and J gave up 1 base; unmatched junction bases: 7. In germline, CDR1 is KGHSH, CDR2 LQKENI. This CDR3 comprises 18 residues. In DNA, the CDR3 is TGTGCCAGCTCACCACCGGGAACTAGCGGGAGGAGGTCCTACGAGCAGTACTTC. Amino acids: CASSPPGTSGRRSYEQYF.

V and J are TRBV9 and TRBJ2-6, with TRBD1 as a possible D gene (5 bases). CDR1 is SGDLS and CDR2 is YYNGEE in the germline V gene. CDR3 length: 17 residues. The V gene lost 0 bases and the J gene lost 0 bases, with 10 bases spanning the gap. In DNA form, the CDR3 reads TGTGCCAGCAGCGTAGAACAGGCCCCCTCTGGGGCCAACGTCCTGACTTTC. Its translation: CASSVEQAPSGANVLTF.

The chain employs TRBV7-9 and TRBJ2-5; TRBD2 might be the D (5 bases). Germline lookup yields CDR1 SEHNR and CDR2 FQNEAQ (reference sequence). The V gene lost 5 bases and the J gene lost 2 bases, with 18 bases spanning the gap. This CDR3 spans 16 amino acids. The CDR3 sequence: CASSPLRTPRQETQYF. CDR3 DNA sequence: TGTGCCAGCAGCCCCCTCCGGACTCCTCGACAAGAGACCCAGTACTTC.

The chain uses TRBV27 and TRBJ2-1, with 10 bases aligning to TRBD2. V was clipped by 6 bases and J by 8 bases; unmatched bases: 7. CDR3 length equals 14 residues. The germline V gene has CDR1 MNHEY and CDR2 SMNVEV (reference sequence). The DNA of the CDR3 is TGTGCCAGCAGCCAGAGACTAGCGGGCCATGAGCAGTTCTTC. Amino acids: CASSQRLAGHEQFF.